The T cell receptor beta chain under discussion was sequenced for a study of T cell repertoires in cytomegalovirus infection. On the study more broadly: Indications came from public TCR beta signatures; they pointed to CMV infection and to a matching HLA type. General observations from the study: Summed frequency of public TCR beta families distinguished CMV carriers with the relevant HLA. What dominated the ex vivo response were HLA-C-restricted CMV-specific TCR beta clonotypes.

The CDR3 is 17 amino acids. V shed 6 bases, J shed 7 bases, and the junction held 16 bases outside the gene matches. TCRdb independently ran MiXCR on the reads; one entry per CDR3 protein. The repertoire holds about 400,000 distinct CDR3 sequences, with around 18% as singletons. As to this clonotype: What it binds is unknown.

The chain joins TRBV6-7 to TRBJ2-2, with 8 bases that match TRBD1. TRBV6-7 is an open reading frame whose function is uncertain. Sequenced material: PBMCs. The sequence came from a human donor in good health (CMV status not recorded). Some clones in this sample may be carry-over from other donors' samples. The CDR3 spells CASSRTAGRGQGGELFF. CDR3 in DNA: TGTGCCAGCAGCCGGACGGCGGGCAGGGGGCAAGGCGGGGAGCTGTTTTTT.